This T cell receptor (beta chain) was identified in a study of cytomegalovirus exposure and HLA in healthy donors. Study-level findings and limits: A list of around 150 TCR beta chains associated with cytomegalovirus was given. Rarity marked most TCR sequences, yet some public TCRs occurred in many donors.

Per the germline V gene, CDR1 is SEHNR and CDR2 is FQNEAQ (reference sequence). This CDR3 is 15 amino acids long. V shed 1 base, J shed 5 bases, and the junction held 8 bases outside the gene matches. As concerns this clone: As yet, its antigen is unknown.

Sequenced by immunoSEQ multiplex PCR; TCRdb stores in-frame clones only, minus some. The sample has some 180,000 clones; approximately 89% are singletons. The donors belonged to the approximately 130-subject validation cohort, separate from the approximately 700-subject first cohort. This sequence joins TRBV7-9 and TRBJ2-7; 7 bases fit TRBD1. Input material: PBMCs. The receptor comes from a man aged 25 to 40 in good health and CMV-seropositive. As DNA, the CDR3 is TGTGCCAGCAGCTTAGACCCCGGGACAGATGACGAGCAGTACTTC. This gives the protein CASSLDPGTDDEQYF.